This TCR beta chain was profiled in a study of graft-versus-host responses after intestinal transplantation. Remarks on this clone: Its cognate antigen is unknown.

Noted time point: postoperative day 105 after intestinal transplantation (dayNNNN = postoperative day). CDR3 length: 19 residues. TCRdb's copy holds only in-frame clones and misses some; the assay was immunoSEQ multiplex PCR. The sample has roughly 11,000 clones, approximately 89% seen once; the top ten hold 3% to 4%. The study, taken as a whole, reports: There were GvH clones found in recipient marrow, and some of them appeared first in ileum or blood. Allograft graft-versus-host to host-versus-graft clonal ratios ran high in patients with graft-donor T cell macrochimerism.

V is TRBV21-1 and J is TRBJ2-1; TRBD1 is the table's D call and was not checked against the DNA. TRBV21-1 is noted as a pseudogene. The sample was PBMCs, taken 105 days after intestinal transplantation. This TCR came from a human patient who received an intestinal transplant, so some T cells may come from the graft donor. The CDR3 DNA is TGTGCCAGCAGCAAGCGGGTGGACAGGGAAAAATATTCCTACAATGAGCAGTTCTTC. It yields the protein CASSKRVDREKYSYNEQFF.